Presented here are 25 T cell receptor beta chains from one specimen sequenced in a study of response to subunit inactivated influenza vaccine. TCRdb re-called the RT-PCR reads through MiXCR, storing one row per CDR3 protein. This repertoire shows approximately 520,000 distinct CDR3 sequences, approximately 24% found once; its top ten account for approximately 1.9%. Here the sequenced sample was CD4+ T cells sorted from PBMCs, taken more than 4 days after vaccination. These receptors were obtained from a man aged 50-60 years who received an inactivated influenza vaccine.

This clonotype was recorded a few times. This chain links TRBV20-1 with TRBJ1-5; D is ambiguous. Trimming stripped 6 bases from V and 3 bases from J, with 12 bases between. The CDR3 is 13 residues long. The germline gives CDR1 DFQATT, CDR2 SNEGSKA (reference sequence). The CDR3 here is CSATGRTNQPQHF. The CDR3 DNA is TGCAGTGCAACGGGTCGCACCAATCAGCCCCAGCATTTT.

This clonotype was seen a handful of times. The rearrangement uses TRBV7-2 and TRBJ2-1; 11 positions agree with TRBD2. The CDR3 consists of 17 residues. V shed 2 bases and J 4 bases; nucleotides not matched to a gene: 7. Germline loops: CDR1 SGHTA, CDR2 FQGNSA. The CDR3 protein is CASSLYEGLADYNEQFF. The CDR3 region has the DNA TGTGCCAGCAGCTTATATGAGGGACTAGCGGATTACAATGAGCAGTTCTTC.

V is TRBV20-1 and J is TRBJ2-7, with 10 bases aligning to TRBD1. The CDR3 contains 15 residues. Germline V CDR1 and CDR2: DFQATT, SNEGSKA (reference sequence). V lost 0 bases and J lost 2; bases outside the gene matches: 4. The CDR3, as DNA: TGCAGTGCTAGAGATTTGGGACAGGGGACCTACGAGCAGTACTTC. This encodes CSARDLGQGTYEQYF.

This clonotype was counted only a few times. CDR3 sequence reads: CASSVDGGSADTQYF. DNA for the CDR3: TGTGCCAGCAGCGTAGACGGAGGGAGCGCAGATACGCAGTATTTT. The chain carries TRBV9 and TRBJ2-3, with D possibly matching TRBD2 (6 bases). This CDR3 has 15 residues. The V end was cut by 0 bases, the J end by 4 bases, with 12 bases between. The germline CDR1 and CDR2 sequences are SGDLS and YYNGEE.

This clonotype has ten or more counts. The chain employs TRBV29-1 and TRBJ1-1, with D possibly TRBD1 on 5 matching bases. Between the trimmed V and J ends, which lost 7 bases and 5 bases, there was a span of 20 bases. The CDR3 is made up of 14 amino acids. Germline assignment: CDR1 SQVTM and CDR2 ANQGSEA. This CDR3 is CSADPHGGRTEAFF. The CDR3, as DNA: TGCAGCGCTGATCCCCATGGGGGGAGAACTGAAGCTTTCTTT.

This rearrangement joins TRBV15 to TRBJ2-2; D is unresolved. Germline assignment: CDR1 LNHNV and CDR2 YYDKDF (reference sequence). Trimming removed 0 bases from V and 8 bases from J, with 7 bases in between. The CDR3 extends over 13 amino acids. CDR3 nucleotides: TGTGCCACCAGCAGAGAGGGGTTGGGGGAGCTGTTTTTT. Amino acids: CATSREGLGELFF.

This clonotype has just a few counts. The chain joins TRBV7-6 to TRBJ2-7; TRBD1 agrees at 9 bases. Germline-derived CDR1 and CDR2 are SGHVS and FNYEAQ. J gave up 6 bases and V 3 bases, and 6 bases lay outside the gene matches. The CDR3 spans 14 residues. CDR3 sequence (DNA): TGTGCCAGCAGCTTCAGGACAGGGGAGGGCGAGCAGTACTTC. Translating it yields CASSFRTGEGEQYF.

The chain combines TRBV5-1 with TRBJ2-7; D is perhaps TRBD1 (6 bases). CDR1 SGHRS and CDR2 YFSETQ come from the germline V gene. The CDR3 is made up of 14 amino acids. Trimming cost V 0 bases and J 4 bases, with 11 bases left between them. The CDR3 spells CASSLDREQYEQYF. CDR3 DNA: TGCGCCAGCAGCTTGGACAGGGAACAATACGAGCAGTACTTC. The full variable domain, completed using reference TRBV5-1 and TRBJ2-7, is KAGVTQTPRYLIKTRGQQVTLSCSPISGHRSVSWYQQTPGQGLQFLFEYFSETQRNKGNFPGRFSGRQFSNSRSEMNVSTLELGDSALYLCASSLDREQYEQYFGPGTRLTVT.

The rearrangement links TRBV20-1 to TRBJ2-3, with D perhaps TRBD1 or TRBD2 (5 bases each). The germline V gene has CDR1 DFQATT and CDR2 SNEGSKA (reference sequence). The CDR3 covers 14 residues. V was shortened by 6 bases and J by 1 base, with 14 bases between the two germline ends. The CDR3 loop is CSAPGTSRTDTQYF. CDR3 nucleotide sequence: TGCAGTGCACCAGGGACCTCTCGCACAGATACGCAGTATTTT.

The rearrangement joins TRBV5-5 to TRBJ2-1; TRBD2 matches 10 bases. V was clipped by 3 bases and J by 12 bases; unmatched bases: 6. The CDR3 is 13 amino acids. Germline V gene lookup returns CDR1 SGHKS and CDR2 YYEKEE (reference sequence). This CDR3 reads CASSSAGGPGQFF. CDR3 nucleotides: TGTGCCAGCAGCTCAGCGGGAGGGCCTGGGCAGTTCTTC.

This clonotype was counted a few times. V and J are TRBV7-9 and TRBJ1-1; unclear D gene. This CDR3 contains 15 residues. V shed 5 bases and J shed 1 base, with 14 bases lying between them. CDR1 is SEHNR and CDR2 is FQNEAQ in the germline V gene (reference sequence). The DNA for the CDR3 is TGTGCCAGCAGCCCGAGGGTTGGCGGGAACACTGAAGCTTTCTTT. It translates to CASSPRVGGNTEAFF.

The chain couples TRBV12-3 or TRBV12-4 to TRBJ2-2; weak D call: TRBD2 (5 bases). The CDR3 is 15 amino acids. The V and J ends lost 1 base and 3 bases respectively, with 9 bases between them. CDR3 loop: CASSLGGAHTGELFF. The CDR3 region has the DNA TGTGCCAGCAGTTTAGGGGGAGCTCACACCGGGGAGCTGTTTTTT.

The sample holds a few counts of this clonotype. This chain connects TRBV6-1 to TRBJ2-7; 7 nucleotides match TRBD2. V was pared by 9 bases and J by 2 bases, with 7 bases of the junction left unmatched. Germline CDR1 reads MNHNS; CDR2 reads SASEGT. The CDR3 runs to 13 residues. CDR3 sequence: CASASGTAYEQYF. DNA for the CDR3: TGTGCCAGTGCCAGCGGGACTGCCTACGAGCAGTACTTC.

The V and J genes are TRBV12-3 or TRBV12-4 and TRBJ1-6; D perhaps matches TRBD1 (5 bases). The CDR3 extends over 16 amino acids. Trimming took off 5 bases at V and 1 base at J, with 12 bases between the two ends. Here the CDR3 DNA reads TGTGCCAGCAGTAGGGGAGGAGGGTCCTATAATTCACCCCTCCACTTT. It specifies CASSRGGGSYNSPLHF.

V usage is TRBV6-1 and J usage is TRBJ2-5, with D perhaps assigned TRBD1 or TRBD2 (7 bases each). Trimming cost V 9 bases and J 0 bases, with 17 bases left between them. The CDR3 covers 15 residues. Germline V lookup: CDR1 MNHNS, CDR2 SASEGT. Written as DNA, the CDR3 is TGTGCCAGTACCTCTCAGGGGGGGCACCAAGAGACCCAGTACTTC. Translating it yields CASTSQGGHQETQYF.

The chain employs TRBV24-1 and TRBJ2-7; 7 nucleotides line up with TRBD2. Per the germline V gene, CDR1 is KGHDR and CDR2 is SFDVKD. The ends lost 1 base at V and 7 bases at J; junction bases unmatched: 6. CDR3 size: 14 residues. CDR3 coding DNA: TGTGCCACCAGTGATTTCGGGACTACCAAAGAGCAGTACTTC. This codes for CATSDFGTTKEQYF.

The rearrangement joins TRBV11-2 to TRBJ1-6; 7 bases align to TRBD1. Germline-derived CDR1 and CDR2 are SGHAT and FQNNGV. This CDR3 is built from 18 residues. V gave up 5 bases and J gave up 0 bases; unmatched junction bases: 10. CDR3 sequence: CASSHGTEKSSYNSPLHF. CDR3 in DNA: TGTGCCAGCAGCCACGGGACAGAGAAGAGCTCCTATAATTCACCCCTCCACTTT.

This clonotype was seen more than once but under ten times. CDR3 in DNA: TGTGCCACCAGCGAAAACACAGATACGCAGTATTTT. This sequence encodes CATSENTDTQYF. This rearrangement joins TRBV15 to TRBJ2-3; no reliable D call. Germline loops: CDR1 LNHNV, CDR2 YYDKDF (reference sequence). The CDR3 is 12 amino acids. V dropped 5 bases and J dropped 2 bases, with 5 bases sitting between them.

This clonotype has only a few counts. V usage is TRBV20-1 and J usage is TRBJ2-7, with 8 bases that match TRBD1. The CDR3 contains 13 residues. Germline values: CDR1 DFQATT, CDR2 SNEGSKA (reference sequence). V trimming: 6 bases; J trimming: 6 bases; junction bases outside the gene matches: 10. In nucleotides, the CDR3 is TGCAGTGCAACCGGGACAGGTTTTTCCGAGCAGTACTTC. This gives the protein CSATGTGFSEQYF.

This rearrangement joins TRBV7-2 to TRBJ2-1; 9 positions agree with TRBD2. The germline V gene encodes CDR1 SGHTA and CDR2 FQGNSA. Unmatched junction bases numbered 8, after V lost 0 bases and J lost 8 bases. CDR3 length equals 16 residues. The CDR3 sequence is CASSLASLAGTDEQFF. In nucleotides, the CDR3 is TGTGCCAGCAGCTTAGCGTCCCTAGCGGGAACGGATGAGCAGTTCTTC. The whole variable domain, remainder taken from reference TRBV7-2 and TRBJ2-1, is GAGVSQSPSNKVTEKGKDVELRCDPISGHTALYWYRQSLGQGLEFLIYFQGNSAPDKSGLPSDRFSAERTGGSVSTLTIQRTQQEDSAVYLCASSLASLAGTDEQFFGPGTRLTVL.

The chain has TRBV5-1 and TRBJ2-5; D ambiguous. Trimming left V 0 bases short and J 2 bases short, with 11 bases between. From germline, CDR1 is SGHRS and CDR2 YFSETQ. The CDR3 consists of 15 residues. CDR3 in amino acids: CASSLGASWQETQYF. Here the CDR3 DNA reads TGCGCCAGCAGCTTGGGGGCTAGTTGGCAAGAGACCCAGTACTTC.

This chain joins TRBV9 and TRBJ2-7; a weak D match, TRBD2 (6 bases). The germline CDR1 and CDR2 sequences are SGDLS and YYNGEE. The CDR3 sequence is 14 residues long. V lost 0 bases to trimming and J lost 3 bases, with 10 bases between them. The CDR3: CASSVGWGVYEQYF. The CDR3 DNA reads as TGTGCCAGCAGCGTAGGGTGGGGGGTCTACGAGCAGTACTTC.

The rearrangement joins TRBV18 to TRBJ1-1, with 7 bases identical to TRBD1. Germline-derived CDR1 and CDR2 are KGHSH and LQKENI. After removal of 3 bases from V and 0 bases from J, the junction contained 10 bases not matched to a gene. CDR3 length: 17 residues. The CDR3 bases are TGTGCCAGCTCACCCTCGACAGGGACGGTTTTGAACACTGAAGCTTTCTTT. Its protein is CASSPSTGTVLNTEAFF.

The V and J genes are TRBV20-1 and TRBJ2-7; D is ambiguous. Deletions cut 1 base from V and 0 bases from J, with 10 bases between. In germline, CDR1 is DFQATT, CDR2 SNEGSKA (reference sequence). This CDR3 is 14 amino acids long. CDR3 bases: TGCAGTGCTAGAGGACATTCTAGCTCCTACGAGCAGTACTTC. Its translation: CSARGHSSSYEQYF.

This chain uses TRBV24-1 with TRBJ2-1; a possible D gene is TRBD1 (6 bases). The CDR3 runs to 15 residues. CDR1 is KGHDR, CDR2 SFDVKD, per germline. V was clipped by 4 bases and J by 6 bases, with 15 bases between them. DNA for the CDR3: TGTGCCACCAGTGACCCTGGACAGCAGTCCAATGAGCAGTTCTTC. Its translation: CATSDPGQQSNEQFF.